A single sample is the source of the 23 T cell receptor beta chains below, sequenced in a study of T-cell reconstitution after alpha-beta-depleted transplantation in children. Unique molecular identifiers were incorporated when the TCRbeta library was constructed. Using its own MiXCR run on the PCR reads, TCRdb lists one record per CDR3 protein. The table shows roughly 280,000 distinct CDR3 sequences, with roughly 11% occurring only once. The material was peripheral blood, obtained 180 days after TCRalphabeta/CD19-depleted stem cell transplant. Receptors originate from a male patient aged 2 to 10 who had a stem cell transplant for chronic granulomatous disease, so the T cells may come from the graft donor.

This clonotype appeared once. One junction end disagrees with the germline gene, perhaps due to a read error. This rearrangement joins TRBV7-2 to TRBJ2-2; 9 positions match TRBD2. Germline lookup yields CDR1 SGHTA and CDR2 FQGNSA. The CDR3 length is 16 residues. In DNA, the CDR3 is TGTGCCAGCAGCTTAGGGACTAGCGTGAGTCCCGGGGAGCCGTTTTTC. This translates into CASSLGTSVSPGEPFF.

This clonotype was detected ten times or more. This chain links TRBV29-1 with TRBJ2-1, with D perhaps matching TRBD1 (5 bases). Germline values: CDR1 SQVTM, CDR2 ANQGSEA. Trimming cost V 3 bases and J 2 bases, with 8 bases left between them. The CDR3 contains 13 residues. CDR3: CSVEGRAYNEQFF. Written as DNA, the CDR3 is TGCAGCGTTGAGGGCAGGGCCTACAATGAGCAGTTCTTC.

This clonotype was picked up many times. The chain joins TRBV18 to TRBJ1-2; D ambiguous. Per the germline V gene, CDR1 is KGHSH and CDR2 is LQKENI. V was trimmed by 1 base and J by 4 bases, leaving 10 bases between them. The CDR3 spans 14 residues. This chain's CDR3 is CASSPRENLYGYTF. CDR3 DNA: TGTGCCAGCTCACCACGCGAAAACCTCTATGGCTACACCTTC. The full variable domain, its missing parts supplied by reference TRBV18 and TRBJ1-2, is NAGVMQNPRHLVRRRGQEARLRCSPMKGHSHVYWYRQLPEEGLKFMVYLQKENIIDESGMPKERFSAEFPKEGPSILRIQQVVRGDSAAYFCASSPRENLYGYTFGSGTRLTVV.

This clonotype was observed at least ten times. This chain joins TRBV20-1 and TRBJ1-4; a possible D gene is TRBD1 (5 bases). Per germline, CDR1 DFQATT and CDR2 SNEGSKA (reference sequence). V was shortened by 0 bases and J by 7 bases, with 9 bases between the two germline ends. The CDR3 consists of 13 residues. The DNA of the CDR3 is TGCAGTGCTAGAGATCGGGGCAGTGAAAAACTGTTTTTT. It translates to CSARDRGSEKLFF.

Ten or more counts support this clonotype. DNA of the CDR3: TGCAGTGCGAGGACAGGGATCGAAGGGCAGCCCCAGCATTTT. Encoded protein: CSARTGIEGQPQHF. This chain joins TRBV20-1 and TRBJ1-5; TRBD1 matches at 8 bases. CDR1 and CDR2 (germline): DFQATT, SNEGSKA (reference sequence). This CDR3 comprises 14 residues. The trim removed 6 bases at V and 7 bases at J, leaving 11 bases unmatched.

This clonotype was detected ten times or more. V usage is TRBV5-6 and J usage is TRBJ1-4; D gene unclear. Trimming cost V 0 bases and J 6 bases, with 15 bases left between them. CDR1 is SGHDT and CDR2 is YYEEEE in the germline V gene. The CDR3 contains 16 residues. The CDR3 DNA follows: TGTGCCAGCAGCTTGGGCGGACGGCTTTTCGATGAAAAACTGTTTTTT. It specifies CASSLGGRLFDEKLFF.

Worth noting for this clonotype: A much bigger clone sits one base away, suggesting this may be a read error. V is TRBV11-1 and J is TRBJ2-5; a weak D match, TRBD2 (5 bases). V was shortened by 1 base and J by 1 base, with 10 bases between the two germline ends. Germline lookup yields CDR1 SGHAT and CDR2 FQDESV (reference sequence). This CDR3 is 15 amino acids long. CDR3 amino acids: CASSLVAGSQETQYF. The CDR3 DNA sequence: TGTGCCAGCAGCTTAGTGGCGGGCTCCCAAGAGACCCAGTACTTC.

This clonotype was observed many times. The V gene is TRBV7-3, the J gene TRBJ2-3, with D hard to call. The CDR3 is made up of 15 amino acids. Germline lookup yields CDR1 SGHTA and CDR2 FQGTGA. V lost 0 bases, J lost 0 bases, and 7 bases lay in between. The CDR3 protein is CASSLTSVSTDTQYF. In DNA, the CDR3 is TGTGCCAGCAGCTTAACGTCGGTGAGCACAGATACGCAGTATTTT.

The sample holds many counts of this clonotype. The chain joins TRBV20-1 to TRBJ2-1; 9 bases fit TRBD2. Germline CDR1 and CDR2: DFQATT and SNEGSKA (reference sequence). Losses at the gene ends were 6 bases for V and 9 bases for J; bases not matched to a gene: 12. The CDR3 contains 14 residues. The CDR3 DNA reads as TGCAGTGCCCGCGGGGGGGCGGTGGGTGCTGAGCAGTTCTTC. This codes for CSARGGAVGAEQFF.

This clonotype was recorded a few times. V gene TRBV13 combines with J gene TRBJ2-7, with 9 positions matching TRBD2. Germline V CDR1 and CDR2: PRHDT, FYEKMQ (reference sequence). The J segment lost 3 bases and the V segment lost 6 bases, leaving 15 bases of the junction unmatched. CDR3 length equals 17 residues. The CDR3 protein is CASRRGGRALDRYEQYF. CDR3 sequence (DNA): TGTGCCAGCAGGAGGGGCGGGAGGGCCTTGGACCGCTACGAGCAGTACTTC.

Ten or more counts support this clonotype. V usage is TRBV28 and J usage is TRBJ2-7, with D perhaps matching TRBD2 (7 bases). The V gene lost 4 bases and the J gene lost 7 bases, with 17 bases spanning the gap. CDR3 length: 14 amino acids. Germline V gene lookup returns CDR1 MDHEN and CDR2 SYDVKM. The CDR3 nucleotides read TGTGCCAGCAGTTCCGGGGGCGGGAGATTAGAGCAGTACTTC. It encodes CASSSGGGRLEQYF.

This clonotype was observed at least ten times. The CDR3 protein is CASSTRQGGSGELFF. The CDR3 DNA reads as TGTGCCAGCAGCACCCGACAGGGAGGGAGCGGGGAGCTGTTTTTT. This chain connects TRBV7-6 to TRBJ2-2; the D call may be TRBD1 or TRBD2 (7 bases each). Germline CDR1 is SGHVS and CDR2 is FNYEAQ. The CDR3 sequence is 15 residues long. V lost 5 bases and J lost 7, with 17 bases in between.

This clonotype was seen ten or more times. This chain uses TRBV5-1 with TRBJ1-2; perhaps TRBD1 as D (6 bases). CDR1 and CDR2 from the germline V gene are SGHRS and YFSETQ. This CDR3 has 13 residues. The germline V and J ends were trimmed by 4 bases and 6 bases, with 13 bases remaining between them. The CDR3 sequence: CASSTRTDHGYTF. In nucleotides, the CDR3 is TGCGCCAGCAGCACCCGGACAGACCATGGCTACACCTTC.

This clonotype was recorded at least ten times. The V call is TRBV20-1, the J call TRBJ2-5; a weak D match, TRBD2 (6 bases). From germline, CDR1 is DFQATT and CDR2 SNEGSKA (reference sequence). Trimming pared 3 bases from V and 5 bases from J, leaving 13 bases between. The CDR3 is 13 residues long. The CDR3 DNA sequence: TGCAGTGCTAGTAGCGGTTCGGGGGAGACCCAGTACTTC. This codes for CSASSGSGETQYF.

This clonotype has more than one count but fewer than ten. The chain carries TRBV30 and TRBJ1-4; tentative D call: TRBD1 (6 bases). Per the germline V gene, CDR1 is GTSNPN and CDR2 is SVGIG (reference sequence). The CDR3 is made up of 15 amino acids. The V end was cut by 0 bases, the J end by 4 bases, with 12 bases between. The CDR3, as DNA: TGTGCCTGGAGTGTACCCGGACAGAATAATGAAAAACTGTTTTTT. Residues: CAWSVPGQNNEKLFF.

This clonotype was seen more than once but under ten times. The rearrangement joins TRBV27 to TRBJ2-1; 9 bases align to TRBD2. Losses at the gene ends were 8 bases for V and 2 bases for J; bases not matched to a gene: 10. Germline values: CDR1 MNHEY, CDR2 SMNVEV (reference sequence). The CDR3 covers 16 residues. The CDR3, as DNA: TGTGCCAGCCATAAGACGGGACTAGCAGCCTACAATGAGCAGTTCTTC. Translating gives CASHKTGLAAYNEQFF.

The chain uses TRBV3-1 and TRBJ2-5; tentatively, D is TRBD2 (6 bases). V was clipped by 0 bases and J by 2 bases, with 16 bases between them. This CDR3 has 17 residues. CDR1 LGHDT and CDR2 YNNKEL come from the germline V gene (reference sequence). This CDR3 is CASSQDRGGNLQETQYF. The CDR3 nucleotides read TGTGCCAGCAGCCAAGATAGAGGCGGGAACCTACAAGAGACCCAGTACTTC.

In the case of this clonotype: With a much larger clone just one base away, this may be a read error. This chain uses TRBV7-6 with TRBJ2-5, with a possible D match to TRBD1 (6 bases). CDR1 and CDR2 from the germline V gene are SGHVS and FNYEAQ. V lost 5 bases to trimming and J lost 3 bases, with 10 bases between them. The CDR3 consists of 13 residues. CDR3 protein: CASSAGTKETQYF. CDR3 sequence (DNA): TGTGCCAGCAGCGCCGGGACAAAAGAGACCCAGTACTTC.

This clonotype has a count of ten or more. The V and J genes are TRBV7-9 and TRBJ1-4; weak D call: TRBD1 (6 bases). Germline V lookup: CDR1 SEHNR, CDR2 FQNEAQ (reference sequence). V was trimmed by 5 bases and J by 8 bases, leaving 24 bases between them. This CDR3 contains 17 residues. CDR3 amino acids: CASSVDRGGTGREKLFF. CDR3 DNA: TGTGCCAGCAGCGTCGATAGGGGGGGGACTGGCCGCGAAAAACTGTTTTTT.

The V and J genes are TRBV7-9 and TRBJ2-7, with D possibly being TRBD1 (6 bases). V was cut by 6 bases and J by 3 bases, with 12 bases left in between. The CDR3 loop spans 13 amino acids. Germline CDR1 reads SEHNR; CDR2 reads FQNEAQ (reference sequence). CDR3 nucleotides: TGTGCCAGCAGTAAACCAGGGGTCTACGAGCAGTACTTC. Translating it yields CASSKPGVYEQYF.

This clonotype was counted many times. V usage is TRBV29-1 and J usage is TRBJ2-2, with 9 bases identical to TRBD1. Germline loops: CDR1 SQVTM, CDR2 ANQGSEA. This CDR3 is built from 14 residues. Trimming cost V 5 bases and J 4 bases; bases outside gene matches: 5. The CDR3 here is CSVSGTGLTGELFF. The CDR3, as DNA: TGCAGCGTTTCCGGGACAGGGCTCACCGGGGAGCTGTTTTTT.

This clonotype was counted at least ten times. V usage is TRBV27 and J usage is TRBJ2-7; 12 nucleotides agree with TRBD2. In germline, CDR1 is MNHEY, CDR2 SMNVEV (reference sequence). The ends lost 2 bases at V and 3 bases at J; junction bases unmatched: 2. This CDR3 is 15 amino acids long. CDR3 nucleotide sequence: TGTGCCAGCAGTTTACGGACTAGCGGGGTCTACGAGCAGTACTTC. Protein sequence: CASSLRTSGVYEQYF.

This clonotype was observed at least ten times. This rearrangement joins TRBV7-6 to TRBJ1-1; a possible D gene is TRBD1 (6 bases). Trimming took 5 bases from V and 4 from J, leaving 11 bases between them. The CDR3 extends over 13 amino acids. Germline lookup yields CDR1 SGHVS and CDR2 FNYEAQ. The CDR3 is CASSEEQGTEAFF. CDR3 DNA sequence: TGTGCCAGCAGCGAAGAACAGGGCACTGAAGCTTTCTTT.